The T cell receptor beta chain under discussion was sequenced for a study of chemoradiotherapy in HPV16-positive cancers. General study points: Candidate HPV-specific clones and E7-related TCR motifs grew in tumor during treatment.

Details on this clone: Antigen: not known.

Samples were taken several times over chemoradiotherapy. V dropped 3 bases and J dropped 2 bases, with 10 bases sitting between them. Germline V gene data show CDR1 as MDHEN and CDR2 as SYDVKM. The CDR3 is 14 amino acids. Method: immunoSEQ multiplex PCR; TCRdb's copy keeps in-frame clones and lacks some. Here the sample spans about 5,000 clones, almost 90% being singletons. Material: blood, obtained from a patient who underwent chemoradiotherapy. The TCR was taken from a human donor with HPV-associated anogenital cancer. The V gene is TRBV28, the J gene TRBJ1-2; no firm D call. The CDR3 spells CASSFFGKNYGYTF. The CDR3 nucleotides are TGTGCCAGCAGTTTTTTCGGCAAAAACTATGGCTACACCTTC.